This is a list of T cell receptor beta chains from one sample in a study of OX40 agonist ivuxolimab in advanced cancers. Method: immunoSEQ multiplex PCR; TCRdb's copy keeps in-frame clones and lacks some. This table has tens of thousands of clones, 70% to 90% appearing once. Sequencing was performed on CD4+ or CD8+ T cells sorted from blood, taken in a trial of the OX40 agonist ivuxolimab. The source of these receptors is an adult with an advanced solid tumor such as melanoma, head and neck, liver or kidney cancer. The CDR3 runs from the conserved cysteine through the conserved F or W. A D gene is named only where the DNA matches it firmly. Expanded clones get a size class; other rows say once, few or many, or leave the size out.

TRBD2	NA	15	TRBV5-1	TRBJ2-3	TGCGCCAGCAGCTTGAAACTAGCGGGGTCAGATACGCAGTATTTT	CASSLKLAGSDTQYF
TRBD2	NA	16	TRBV14	TRBJ2-2	TGTGCCAGCAGCCAGAGTCGGGGGGTGAGCACCGGGGAGCTGTTTTTT	CASSQSRGVSTGELFF
NA	NA	13	TRBV18	TRBJ1-1	TGTGCCAGCTCACCATGGGAAGGCCTTGGGGCTTTCTTT	CASSPWEGLGAFF
TRBD1	NA	14	TRBV10-2	TRBJ1-5	TGCGCCAGCAGTGGACAGGGAGGCAATCAGCCCCAGCATTTT	CASSGQGGNQPQHF
NA	NA	13	TRBV6-4	TRBJ1-1	TGTGCCAGCAGTGTCCAAGGGGGCACTGAAGCTTTCTTT	CASSVQGGTEAFF
NA	many	14	TRBV5-1	TRBJ2-2	TGCGCCAGCAGCTTGGCGATTTACACCGGGGAGCTGTTTTTT	CASSLAIYTGELFF
TRBD1	NA	15	TRBV7-9	TRBJ2-3	TGTGCCAGCAGCTTAGAGGTGCAGGGGGCTCCAACGCAGTATTTT	CASSLEVQGAPTQYF
NA	NA	12	TRBV5-4	TRBJ2-4	TGTGCCAGCAGCTTAGAAGCCAAAACCCAGTACTTC	CASSLEAKTQYF
NA	NA	11	TRBV12-5	TRBJ2-7	TGTGCTAGTGGTTTGGAGCGCGGGCAGTACTTC	CASGLERGQYF
TRBD1	NA	13	TRBV11-2	TRBJ2-5	TGTGCCAGCGGCCAGGGACAGCAAGAGACCCAGTACTTC	CASGQGQQETQYF
TRBD1	NA	13	TRBV29-1	TRBJ2-7	TGCAGCGTTGAAGTGACAGGGAACTACGAGCAGTACTTC	CSVEVTGNYEQYF
NA	NA	17	TRBV19	TRBJ1-1	TGTGCCAGCACACAGGACGGACGTGTAACTTTGAACACTGAAGCTTTCTTT	CASTQDGRVTLNTEAFF
NA	NA	14	TRBV28	TRBJ1-2	TGTGCCTCCCTAGAGGGAGGGAGTAACTATGGCTACACCTTC	CASLEGGSNYGYTF
NA	NA	14	TRBV2	TRBJ1-2	TGTGCCAGCAGTAGAAGGCAGGGCCGCTATGGCTACACCTTC	CASSRRQGRYGYTF
NA	NA	16	TRBV6-4	TRBJ1-1	TGTGCCAGCAGTGACCCCACGGAGAGTATGAACACTGAAGCTTTCTTT	CASSDPTESMNTEAFF
NA	NA	13	TRBV29-1	TRBJ2-5	TGCAGCGTTGAAGTAGTAGCGAAAGAGACCCAGTACTTC	CSVEVVAKETQYF
NA	NA	11	TRBV11-3	TRBJ2-3	TGTGCCAGCACCATAGGGGATACGCAGTATTTT	CASTIGDTQYF
NA	NA	15	TRBV7-3	TRBJ2-6	TGTGCCAGCAGCTTAGGCGTCGTAGGGGCCAACGTCCTGACTTTC	CASSLGVVGANVLTF
TRBD1	NA	16	TRBV18	TRBJ1-6	TGTGCCAGCTCAACGGACAGGAGCTCCTATAATTCACCCCTCCACTTT	CASSTDRSSYNSPLHF
TRBD2	NA	15	TRBV13	TRBJ2-3	TGTGCCAGCAGCTTAGATGGACTAGTCACAGATACGCAGTATTTT	CASSLDGLVTDTQYF
NA	NA	15	TRBV9	TRBJ2-2	TGTGCCAGCAGCGTCCCTTTGCAGGCGGGAGGGGAGCTGTTTTTT	CASSVPLQAGGELFF
TRBD2	NA	16	TRBV6-5	TRBJ2-5	TGTGCCAGCAGTTCGTGGGCTAGCGGAGACCAAGAGACCCAGTACTTC	CASSSWASGDQETQYF
NA	NA	16	TRBV10-1	TRBJ2-7	TGCGCCAGCAGTGAGTCGAAGGTGGGGGGTACCTACGAGCAGTACTTC	CASSESKVGGTYEQYF
NA	NA	15	TRBV11-2	TRBJ2-7	TGTGCCAGCAGCCAGCAGCGTGGAGCCCCCTACGAGCAGTACTTC	CASSQQRGAPYEQYF
TRBD2	NA	15	TRBV5-4	TRBJ2-7	TGTGCCAGCAGCCAACTAGCGGAAAGCTCCTACGAGCAGTACTTC	CASSQLAESSYEQYF
NA	NA	15	TRBV5-1	TRBJ2-5	TGCGCCAGCAGCTTGGCCGGGACACCCCAAGAGACCCAGTACTTC	CASSLAGTPQETQYF
NA	NA	16	TRBV15	TRBJ2-4	TGTGCCACCAGCAGAGGTGGGGTCACAGCCAAAAACATTCAGTACTTC	CATSRGGVTAKNIQYF
NA	NA	14	TRBV28	TRBJ1-5	TGTGCCAGCACCAAGCGGACAGGCAATCAGCCCCAGCATTTT	CASTKRTGNQPQHF
TRBD1	once	13	TRBV19	TRBJ2-3	TGTGCCAGCGGACAGGGGAAGGGAGATACGCAGTATTTT	CASGQGKGDTQYF
NA	NA	14	TRBV4-1	TRBJ2-5	TGCGCCAGCAGCCCCGGCGGCGGGGAAGAGACCCAGTACTTC	CASSPGGGEETQYF
TRBD2	NA	15	TRBV10-3	TRBJ2-7	TGTGCCATCAGTGTGGGAGGGACGGGGACCTACGAGCAGTACTTC	CAISVGGTGTYEQYF
NA	once	15	TRBV2	TRBJ1-2	TGTGCCAGCAAAAAGACTGTGGTCGAGACCTATGGCTACACCTTC	CASKKTVVETYGYTF
TRBD1	NA	17	TRBV14	TRBJ2-2	TGTGCCAGCAGGCTTCAGGGGGCCCGCTGTGGGGGCGGGGAGCTGTTTTTT	CASRLQGARCGGGELFF
TRBD1	NA	12	TRBV29-1	TRBJ2-1	TGCAGCGCTCCGACAGGGGTTAATGAGCAGTTCTTC	CSAPTGVNEQFF
NA	NA	13	TRBV2	TRBJ2-3	TGTGCCAGCGGAGGACTGGGCCCCGATACGCAGTATTTT	CASGGLGPDTQYF
NA	NA	18	TRBV5-8	TRBJ1-2	TGTGCCAGCAGCTTGGAGCCTTTGGACGGGGGGGGAGCCTATGGCTACACCTTC	CASSLEPLDGGGAYGYTF
NA	NA	15	TRBV7-2	TRBJ1-4	TGTGCCAGCAGCTCCCCGGGAGCGAAGCGTGAAAAACTGTTTTTT	CASSSPGAKREKLFF
NA	NA	15	TRBV11-2	TRBJ2-7	TGTGCCAGCAGCTTAGATCTATCGGCAGTCTACGAGCAGTACTTC	CASSLDLSAVYEQYF
NA	NA	13	TRBV7-2	TRBJ2-1	TGTGCCAGCAGCTCAACAGGGATAGATGAGCAGTTCTTC	CASSSTGIDEQFF
TRBD1	NA	14	TRBV6-1	TRBJ1-1	TGTGCCAGCAGGGGGACAGGAGAAGGCACTGAAGCTTTCTTT	CASRGTGEGTEAFF
NA	NA	13	TRBV10-3	TRBJ2-5	TGTGCCACCTCGGGAAGCGGACGGGAGACCCAGTACTTC	CATSGSGRETQYF
NA	NA	15	TRBV4-1	TRBJ1-2	TGCGCCAGCAGCCGCCCTGACGCGGTAAACTATGGCTACACCTTC	CASSRPDAVNYGYTF
NA	NA	16	TRBV5-1	TRBJ2-5	TGCGCCAGCGGATGGGGTTTCGAGACTAAGGGGGAGACCCAGTACTTC	CASGWGFETKGETQYF
TRBD1	NA	16	TRBV5-1	TRBJ1-1	TGCGCCAGCAGCTTGGTGGAGGGGGCCTGGGGGACTGAAGCTTTCTTT	CASSLVEGAWGTEAFF
NA	NA	15	TRBV7-9	TRBJ1-1	TGTGCCAGCAGCCCAGGGACGGGGGGGCCCACTGAAGCTTTCTTT	CASSPGTGGPTEAFF
NA	NA	14	TRBV10-1	TRBJ2-3	TGCGCCAGCTTTAGACAGGTGTCCACAGATACGCAGTATTTT	CASFRQVSTDTQYF
NA	NA	12	TRBV29-1	TRBJ2-2	TGCAGCGTTGACAGGGTAGCCGGGGAGCTGTTTTTT	CSVDRVAGELFF
NA	few	15	TRBV10-3	TRBJ1-2	TGTGCCATCAGTGAGTCGAATCTTCCTAACTATGGCTACACCTTC	CAISESNLPNYGYTF
TRBD2	NA	14	TRBV28	TRBJ2-2	TGTGCCAGCCTCGGGGGGTCGAACACCGGGGAGCTGTTTTTT	CASLGGSNTGELFF
NA	NA	13	TRBV5-6	TRBJ2-3	TGTGCCAGCGGACCCTCGCGAGGAGATACGCAGTATTTT	CASGPSRGDTQYF
NA	NA	13	TRBV5-6	TRBJ1-2	TGTGCCAGCAGCTCTTATAGATTCCGAGACTACACCTTC	CASSSYRFRDYTF
TRBD1	NA	13	TRBV5-1	TRBJ1-1	TGCGCCAGCAGCCGGGACAGGGTTGCTGAAGCTTTCTTT	CASSRDRVAEAFF